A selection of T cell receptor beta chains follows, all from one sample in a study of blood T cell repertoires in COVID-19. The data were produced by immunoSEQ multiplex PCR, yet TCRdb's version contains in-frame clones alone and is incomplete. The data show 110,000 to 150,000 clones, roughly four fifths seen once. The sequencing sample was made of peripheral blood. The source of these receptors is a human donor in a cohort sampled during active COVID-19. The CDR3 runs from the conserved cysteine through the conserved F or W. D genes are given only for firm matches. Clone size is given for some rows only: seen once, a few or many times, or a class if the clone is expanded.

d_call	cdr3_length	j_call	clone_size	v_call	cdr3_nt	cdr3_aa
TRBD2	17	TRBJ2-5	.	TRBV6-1	TGTGCCAGCAGTGACCCCTGGGAGGGTTCGGTGGGAGAGACCCAGTACTTC	CASSDPWEGSVGETQYF
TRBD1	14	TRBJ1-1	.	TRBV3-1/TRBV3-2	TGTGCCAGCAGCCGGACAGGGGGCCGCACTGAAGCTTTCTTT	CASSRTGGRTEAFF
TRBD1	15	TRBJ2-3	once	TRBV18	TGTGCCAGCTCACGGGACAGAGTCGACACAGATACGCAGTATTTT	CASSRDRVDTDTQYF
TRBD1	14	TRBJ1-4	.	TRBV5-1	TGCGCCAGCAGCCCCGGGACAGGGAGCGAAAAACTGTTTTTT	CASSPGTGSEKLFF
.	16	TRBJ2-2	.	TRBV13	TGTGCCAGCAGAAATCGGGGTTTATCGAGCACCGGGGAGCTGTTTTTT	CASRNRGLSSTGELFF
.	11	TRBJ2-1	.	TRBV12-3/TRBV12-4	TGTGCCAGCAGCTCTACGAATGAGCAGTTCTTC	CASSSTNEQFF
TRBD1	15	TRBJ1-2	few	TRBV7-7	TGTGCTAGCAGCCCCGGGACAGGGGGCGCCGGTGGCTACACCTTC	CASSPGTGGAGGYTF
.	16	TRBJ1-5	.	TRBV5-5	TGTGCCAGCAACTGGGAGCCCGGTAGGACCAATCAGCCCCAGCATTTT	CASNWEPGRTNQPQHF
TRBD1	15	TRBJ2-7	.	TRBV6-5	TGTGCCAGCAGAAGGTCGGGACAGGATCCCTACGAGCAGTACTTC	CASRRSGQDPYEQYF
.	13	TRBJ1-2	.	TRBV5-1	TGCGCCAGCTCCAAGTCCGGGGGCTATGGCTACACCTTC	CASSKSGGYGYTF
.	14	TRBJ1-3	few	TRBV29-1	TGCAGCGTTGCACAGACAAGCTCTGGAAACACCATATATTTT	CSVAQTSSGNTIYF
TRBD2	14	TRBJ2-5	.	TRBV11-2	TGTGCCAGCAGCCGACGACTAGCCCCCGAGACCCAGTACTTC	CASSRRLAPETQYF
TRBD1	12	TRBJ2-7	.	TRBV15	TGTGCCACGCAGGGACAGAGGGACGAGCAGTACTTC	CATQGQRDEQYF